One and the same sample provided the 24 T cell receptor beta chains below, sequenced in a study of blood T cell repertoires in COVID-19. Assay used: immunoSEQ multiplex PCR; TCRdb lists only in-frame clones, some missing. The table records about 140,000 clones, roughly 78% of them present only once. Sequenced input: PBMCs or T cells enriched from blood (not recorded which). The receptors were sampled from a woman in her fifties or sixties who had recovered from COVID-19.

The sample holds a few counts of this clone. The V call is TRBV15, the J call TRBJ1-2, with 7 bases aligning to TRBD1. V lost 0 bases, J lost 0 bases, and 7 bases stayed unmatched. Germline V gene data show CDR1 as LNHNV and CDR2 as YYDKDF (reference sequence). CDR3 size: 17 residues. The CDR3 DNA sequence: TGTGCCACCAGCAGAGATATGGGGACAGCTACTAACTATGGCTACACCTTC. It specifies CATSRDMGTATNYGYTF.

This sequence joins TRBV24-1 and TRBJ2-1; D perhaps matches TRBD2 (7 bases). Germline V gene lookup returns CDR1 KGHDR and CDR2 SFDVKD. Trimming took off 4 bases at V and 7 bases at J, with 16 bases between the two ends. There are 15 residues in the CDR3. CDR3 bases: TGTGCCACCAGTGACTCCTGGGGGGGGCCAAATGAGCAGTTCTTC. It codes for CATSDSWGGPNEQFF.

This clone was recorded once. The rearrangement links TRBV6-5 to TRBJ2-4; 9 bases map to TRBD1. V was clipped by 4 bases and J by 8 bases; unmatched bases: 6. The germline V gene encodes CDR1 MNHEY and CDR2 SVGAGI. The CDR3 runs to 14 residues. The CDR3 is CASSSRDRAYIQYF. DNA for the CDR3: TGTGCCAGCAGTTCCCGGGACAGGGCTTACATTCAGTACTTC.

This chain joins TRBV19 and TRBJ1-6, with 7 bases fitting TRBD1. The length of the CDR3 is 15 residues. Germline V lookup: CDR1 LNHDA, CDR2 SQIVND (reference sequence). V trimming: 11 bases; J trimming: 5 bases; junction bases outside the gene matches: 12. This chain's CDR3 is CASNGARGNNSPLHF. The CDR3 region has the DNA TGTGCCTCTAACGGGGCCAGGGGGAATAATTCACCCCTCCACTTT.

J is TRBJ2-5 and V is TRBV27; TRBD1 is a possible D gene (5 bases). In germline, CDR1 is MNHEY, CDR2 SMNVEV (reference sequence). V lost 5 bases to trimming and J lost 5 bases, with 21 bases between them. The CDR3 has 16 amino acids. The DNA for the CDR3 is TGTGCCAGCAGTATTCAGGGTTCGTGGGCACAGGAGACCCAGTACTTC. Translated, it gives CASSIQGSWAQETQYF.

The V gene is TRBV7-9, the J gene TRBJ1-1, with D possibly TRBD1 on 5 matching bases. Germline V gives CDR1 SEHNR, CDR2 FQNEAQ (reference sequence). This CDR3 has 13 amino acids. V was pared by 5 bases and J by 4 bases, with 11 bases between. CDR3 sequence reads: CASSGGRSTEAFF. CDR3 nucleotides: TGTGCCAGCAGCGGGGGGAGGAGCACTGAAGCTTTCTTT. Full variable domain (remainder filled in from reference TRBV7-9 and TRBJ1-1): DTGVSQNPRHKITKRGQNVTFRCDPISEHNRLYWYRQTLGQGPEFLTYFQNEAQLEKSRLLSDRFSAERPKGSFSTLEIQRTEQGDSAMYLCASSGGRSTEAFFGQGTRLTVV.

V usage is TRBV18 and J usage is TRBJ2-5, with 7 nucleotides matching TRBD1. Germline trimming cut 4 bases from V and 1 base from J; bases unmatched to any gene: 6. The CDR3 has 15 amino acids. Looked up from germline, CDR1 is KGHSH and CDR2 is LQKENI. The CDR3 reads CASSLRTGFQETQYF. The CDR3 DNA is TGTGCCAGCTCACTACGGACAGGCTTCCAAGAGACCCAGTACTTC.

The rearrangement joins TRBV3-1 (or the pseudogene TRBV3-2) to TRBJ2-1; TRBD1 matches at 8 bases. Per germline, CDR1 LGHDT and CDR2 YNNKEL (reference sequence). V dropped 1 base and J dropped 8; count of bases not matched to a gene: 4. The CDR3 is 14 residues long. The CDR3 DNA sequence: TGTGCCAGCAGCCAAGTTGGGACAGGAGATGAGCAGTTCTTC. Its translation is CASSQVGTGDEQFF.

The chain couples TRBV6-1 to TRBJ1-5; 7 bases align to TRBD1. Losses at the gene ends were 2 bases for V and 7 bases for J; bases not matched to a gene: 5. The V gene's germline CDR1 is MNHNS and CDR2 SASEGT. The CDR3 loop spans 14 amino acids. This CDR3 is CASSETGVFQPQHF. The DNA of the CDR3 is TGTGCCAGCAGTGAAACAGGGGTATTCCAGCCCCAGCATTTT.

This chain uses TRBV6-6 with TRBJ2-7; no definite D call. The CDR3 is 13 residues long. Germline values: CDR1 MNHNY, CDR2 SVGAGI (reference sequence). V was pared by 5 bases and J by 2 bases, with 10 bases between. The CDR3 coding sequence is TGTGCCAGCAGTGAGCTTGGGCCCTACGAGCAGTACGTC. It translates to CASSELGPYEQYV.

This chain links TRBV27 with TRBJ1-2; TRBD1 is a possible D gene (5 bases). This CDR3 has 16 amino acids. Germline V gives CDR1 MNHEY, CDR2 SMNVEV (reference sequence). The V end was cut by 5 bases, the J end by 4 bases, with 20 bases between. The CDR3 protein is CASSPSGWRGGYGYTF. The CDR3 nucleotides are TGTGCCAGCAGTCCCTCTGGGTGGAGGGGTGGCTATGGCTACACCTTC.

V and J are TRBV11-2 and TRBJ1-1; D is possibly TRBD1 (6 bases). The germline V gene encodes CDR1 SGHAT and CDR2 FQNNGV. This CDR3 is 12 amino acids long. Deletions cut 2 bases from V and 8 bases from J, with 9 bases between. Here the CDR3 reads CASSLRQEEAFF. In DNA form, the CDR3 reads TGTGCCAGCAGCTTACGACAGGAAGAAGCTTTCTTT.

This chain connects TRBV28 to TRBJ2-7, with 7 nucleotides matching TRBD1. Germline values: CDR1 MDHEN, CDR2 SYDVKM. Trimming removed 4 bases from V and 7 bases from J; junction bases left unmatched: 16. This CDR3 spans 16 amino acids. This chain's CDR3 is CASSSTGAPLMEEQYF. DNA of the CDR3: TGTGCCAGCAGTTCCACAGGGGCCCCCCTTATGGAAGAGCAGTACTTC.

The chain carries TRBV6-1 and TRBJ1-4, with D maybe TRBD1 (5 bases). Germline CDR1 is MNHNS and CDR2 is SASEGT. The CDR3 spans 14 residues. V was cut by 1 base and J by 6 bases, with 9 bases left in between. This chain's CDR3 is CASSEVQGHEKLFF. CDR3 coding DNA: TGTGCCAGCAGTGAAGTTCAGGGCCATGAAAAACTGTTTTTT.

The rearrangement joins TRBV28 to TRBJ1-1; 10 nucleotides align to TRBD1. V was pared by 4 bases and J by 3 bases, with 14 bases of the junction left unmatched. The germline V gene encodes CDR1 MDHEN and CDR2 SYDVKM. This CDR3 comprises 18 residues. The CDR3 is CASSSPHGTGDRDTEAFF. CDR3 nucleotides: TGTGCCAGCAGTTCACCCCACGGGACAGGGGACAGGGACACTGAAGCTTTCTTT.

The chain employs TRBV19 and TRBJ2-3; D gene ambiguous. The CDR3 loop spans 13 amino acids. CDR1 is LNHDA and CDR2 is SQIVND in the germline V gene (reference sequence). V was shortened by 7 bases and J by 1 base, with 9 bases between the two germline ends. CDR3 residues: CASTRRGTDTQYF. For the CDR3, the DNA is TGTGCCAGTACCCGAAGAGGCACAGATACGCAGTATTTT.

This clone was detected once. The chain carries TRBV10-3 and TRBJ1-3; D is possibly TRBD1 (6 bases). The CDR3 is 15 residues long. Germline V gene data show CDR1 as ENHRY and CDR2 as SYGVKD. Trimming cost V 10 bases and J 0 bases, with 16 bases left between them. The CDR3 bases are TGTGCCACATGGGGGCCAGGCCGCTCTGGAAACACCATATATTTT. Amino acid sequence: CATWGPGRSGNTIYF.

In this sample, this clone turned up once. V gene TRBV19 combines with J gene TRBJ1-2; no clear D gene. This CDR3 is 13 amino acids long. Germline loops: CDR1 LNHDA, CDR2 SQIVND (reference sequence). V was clipped by 1 base and J by 5 bases, with 8 bases between them. CDR3 residues: CASSIGGIYGYTF. CDR3 DNA: TGTGCCAGTAGTATAGGAGGGATTTATGGCTACACCTTC.

Note on this clone: Distinct nucleotide sequences in the sample also encode this CDR3. The chain has TRBV12-3 or TRBV12-4 and TRBJ1-2; no reliable D call. The CDR3 runs to 11 residues. The V and J ends lost 4 bases and 8 bases respectively, with 8 bases between them. CDR3 sequence: CASSSRVGYTF. The CDR3 DNA is TGTGCCAGCAGTTCTCGGGTCGGCTACACCTTC.

V gene TRBV6-1 combines with J gene TRBJ2-7; unclear D gene. Germline V gene lookup returns CDR1 MNHNS and CDR2 SASEGT. CDR3 length equals 12 residues. V lost 0 bases to trimming and J lost 3 bases, with 3 bases between them. The CDR3, as DNA: TGTGCCAGCAGTGAAGCCGGCTACGAGCAGTACTTC. It is translated as CASSEAGYEQYF.

This rearrangement joins TRBV7-6 to TRBJ1-5, with TRBD1 identical over 9 bases. J gave up 0 bases and V 5 bases, and 5 bases lay outside the gene matches. The CDR3 has 16 residues. The V gene's germline CDR1 is SGHVS and CDR2 FNYEAQ. The CDR3 DNA is TGTGCCAGCAGCGCGGGACAGGGTGGTAGCAATCAGCCCCAGCATTTT. The encoded protein is CASSAGQGGSNQPQHF.

The J gene is TRBJ2-3, the V gene TRBV9; 13 nucleotides line up with TRBD2. The junction had 3 bases not matched to a gene; V was cut back by 3 bases and J by 2 bases. Germline V CDR1 and CDR2: SGDLS, YYNGEE. The CDR3 extends over 16 amino acids. The CDR3 coding sequence is TGTGCCAGCAGCGCGGGACTAGCGGGGATCACAGATACGCAGTATTTT. The encoded protein is CASSAGLAGITDTQYF.

This clone was counted a single time. Distinct nucleotide sequences in the sample also encode this CDR3. The V gene is TRBV7-9, the J gene TRBJ1-2; D perhaps matches TRBD1 (6 bases). Germline V CDR1 and CDR2: SEHNR, FQNEAQ (reference sequence). The CDR3 has 14 residues. Trimming stripped 4 bases from V and 2 bases from J, with 11 bases between. The CDR3 bases are TGTGCCAGCAGCTCACTACAGGGAAACTATGGCTACACCTTC. It encodes CASSSLQGNYGYTF.

The chain recombines TRBV4-1 with TRBJ1-5; D may be TRBD1 (5 bases). V lost 4 bases to trimming and J lost 2 bases, with 12 bases between them. The CDR3 loop spans 15 amino acids. Germline V CDR1 and CDR2: MGHRA, YSYEKL. CDR3 protein: CASSPSGAGNQPQHF. Here the CDR3 DNA reads TGCGCCAGCAGCCCAAGCGGGGCAGGCAATCAGCCCCAGCATTTT.